The 21 T cell receptor beta chains below all came from one sample that was sequenced in a study of T-cell reconstitution after alpha-beta-depleted transplantation in children. Unique molecular identifiers were incorporated when the TCRbeta library was constructed. MiXCR was run by TCRdb on the PCR reads, yielding one entry per CDR3 protein. The profile shows about 610,000 distinct CDR3 sequences, over 9.5% of them singletons. The material was PBMCs from the stem cell graft donor, obtained from the stem cell graft. All receptors derive from a human donor who donated a stem cell graft to a child with acute myeloid leukemia.

Here the CDR3 reads CASSPGEAKNIQYF. CDR3 coding DNA: TGTGCCAGCTCCCCGGGAGAGGCCAAAAACATTCAGTACTTC. V usage is TRBV18 and J usage is TRBJ2-4, with D perhaps matching TRBD2 (6 bases). The CDR3 is 14 residues long. Trimming pared 6 bases from V and 1 base from J, leaving 10 bases between. In germline, CDR1 is KGHSH, CDR2 LQKENI.

This clonotype was picked up many times. This sequence joins TRBV29-1 and TRBJ2-2; D ambiguous. Germline CDR1 is SQVTM and CDR2 is ANQGSEA. V dropped 6 bases and J dropped 5 bases, with 7 bases sitting between them. This CDR3 spans 11 amino acids. In nucleotides, the CDR3 is TGCAGCGTGAAAGGTACCGGGGAGCTGTTTTTT. Its protein is CSVKGTGELFF.

This clonotype was recorded a few times. The V and J genes are TRBV2 and TRBJ1-5; D unclear. Per the germline V gene, CDR1 is SNHLY and CDR2 is FYNNEI. This CDR3 contains 14 residues. Trimming left V 3 bases short and J 7 bases short, with 13 bases between. The CDR3 protein is CASSEGAPGQPQHF. DNA for the CDR3: TGTGCCAGCAGTGAGGGCGCCCCGGGACAGCCCCAGCATTTT.

This clonotype was detected only a few times. The CDR3 protein is CASSTNPGVGNTIYF. CDR3 bases: TGTGCCAGCAGTACCAACCCAGGGGTTGGAAACACCATATATTTT. V is TRBV6-1 and J is TRBJ1-3; TRBD1 is a possible D gene (6 bases). The CDR3 totals 15 residues. V lost 5 bases to trimming and J lost 3 bases, with 14 bases between them. Germline V gene lookup returns CDR1 MNHNS and CDR2 SASEGT.

The chain has TRBV7-2 and TRBJ2-7, with TRBD2 matching over 7 bases. J lost 7 bases, V lost 5 bases, and 20 bases had no gene match. This CDR3 region has 17 residues. Germline-derived CDR1 and CDR2 are SGHTA and FQGNSA. The CDR3 region is CASSHPYRASGALEQYF. The CDR3 DNA follows: TGTGCCAGCAGCCACCCTTACCGGGCTAGCGGAGCCCTGGAGCAGTACTTC. Drawing the rest from reference TRBV7-2 and TRBJ2-7, the complete variable domain is GAGVSQSPSNKVTEKGKDVELRCDPISGHTALYWYRQSLGQGLEFLIYFQGNSAPDKSGLPSDRFSAERTGGSVSTLTIQRTQQEDSAVYLCASSHPYRASGALEQYFGPGTRLTVT.

This clonotype was observed many times. This chain connects TRBV5-1 to TRBJ1-1, with D possibly matching TRBD1 (5 bases). Germline loops: CDR1 SGHRS, CDR2 YFSETQ. Trimming took off 4 bases at V and 3 bases at J, with 22 bases between the two ends. This CDR3 has 17 amino acids. The CDR3 loop reads CASSLNVPGDPDTEAFF. CDR3 coding DNA: TGCGCCAGCAGCCTGAATGTGCCCGGGGACCCCGACACTGAAGCTTTCTTT.

In its sample, this clonotype was seen many times. The gene calls are TRBV12-3 or TRBV12-4 and TRBJ2-3; D is ambiguous. V lost 2 bases and J 0 bases, leaving 9 bases between the germline ends. The CDR3 length is 15 residues. The CDR3 reads CASSLRAASTDTQYF. For the CDR3, the DNA is TGTGCCAGCAGTTTACGGGCGGCTAGCACAGATACGCAGTATTTT.

This clonotype appeared a few times. The CDR3 region has the DNA TGCGCCAGCAGCTTGGCGGGACAGAAATACGAGCAGTACTTC. The encoded protein is CASSLAGQKYEQYF. The genes are TRBV5-1 and TRBJ2-7; 7 positions agree with TRBD1. This CDR3 is built from 14 residues. CDR1 SGHRS and CDR2 YFSETQ come from the germline V gene. Unmatched junction bases numbered 4, after V lost 0 bases and J lost 4 bases.

The table lists this clonotype with many counts. The chain recombines TRBV6-5 with TRBJ2-1; 11 bases agree with TRBD2. CDR1 is MNHEY and CDR2 is SVGAGI in the germline V gene. V shed 1 base and J 8 bases; nucleotides not matched to a gene: 10. CDR3 length: 17 amino acids. The CDR3 sequence: CASSYYERLAGRYEQFF. The CDR3 bases are TGTGCCAGCAGTTACTACGAAAGACTAGCGGGACGGTATGAGCAGTTCTTC.

This clonotype has just a few counts. The chain uses TRBV19 and TRBJ2-1, with 7 bases matching TRBD2. Germline V gives CDR1 LNHDA, CDR2 SQIVND (reference sequence). V was pared by 5 bases and J by 8 bases, with 9 bases of the junction left unmatched. The CDR3 loop spans 14 amino acids. The CDR3 DNA follows: TGTGCCAGTAGTGGGCGGGAGATTGTCGATGAGCAGTTCTTC. Residues: CASSGREIVDEQFF.

A few counts support this clonotype. The chain combines TRBV5-1 with TRBJ1-2, with a possible D match to TRBD1 (5 bases). Germline V gene data show CDR1 as SGHRS and CDR2 as YFSETQ. Trimming removed 0 bases from V and 1 base from J, with 10 bases in between. CDR3 length: 15 residues. The CDR3 region is CASSLDPGFNYGYTF. For the CDR3, the DNA is TGCGCCAGCAGCTTGGACCCAGGGTTTAACTATGGCTACACCTTC. Complete variable domain (other parts from reference TRBV5-1 and TRBJ1-2): KAGVTQTPRYLIKTRGQQVTLSCSPISGHRSVSWYQQTPGQGLQFLFEYFSETQRNKGNFPGRFSGRQFSNSRSEMNVSTLELGDSALYLCASSLDPGFNYGYTFGSGTRLTVV.

The table lists this clonotype with many counts. This chain uses TRBV6-5 with TRBJ1-1; D is undetermined. V lost 8 bases to trimming and J lost 8 bases, with 9 bases between them. Germline CDR1 is MNHEY and CDR2 is SVGAGI. The CDR3 extends over 10 amino acids. The CDR3 DNA follows: TGTGCCAGCGGGAAGACGGAAGCTTTCTTT. It is translated as CASGKTEAFF.

The genes are TRBV3-1 and TRBJ1-1; possible D gene TRBD1, 5 bases. The CDR3 spans 13 residues. Trimming removed 2 bases at V and 3 bases at J, with 7 bases between. Per germline, CDR1 LGHDT and CDR2 YNNKEL (reference sequence). The CDR3 DNA reads TGTGCCAGCAGCCAACGGGGGGACACTGAAGCTTTCTTT. Translated, it gives CASSQRGDTEAFF.

There are a few counts of this clonotype. The chain combines TRBV9 with TRBJ2-1; the D gene is possibly TRBD2 (6 bases). Between the trimmed V and J ends, which lost 4 bases and 8 bases, there was a span of 13 bases. Germline CDR1 reads SGDLS; CDR2 reads YYNGEE. The CDR3 length is 13 residues. CDR3 sequence reads: CASSPRGVHEQFF. Written as DNA, the CDR3 is TGTGCCAGCAGCCCGCGCGGGGTCCATGAGCAGTTCTTC. Full variable domain (rest looked up from reference TRBV9 and TRBJ2-1): DSGVTQTPKHLITATGQRVTLRCSPRSGDLSVYWYQQSLDQGLQFLIQYYNGEERAKGNILERFSAQQFPDLHSELNLSSLELGDSALYFCASSPRGVHEQFFGPGTRLTVL.

This clonotype was counted only a few times. J is TRBJ2-2 and V is TRBV11-2, with 8 bases matching TRBD2. CDR3 length equals 15 residues. V trimming: 3 bases; J trimming: 7 bases; junction bases outside the gene matches: 7. Germline-derived CDR1 and CDR2 are SGHAT and FQNNGV. CDR3 loop: CASSFSPGGYGELFF. CDR3 coding DNA: TGTGCCAGCAGCTTTAGCCCGGGAGGGTACGGGGAGCTGTTTTTT.

This sequence joins TRBV28 and TRBJ1-5; no definite D call. Trimming shortened V by 7 bases and J by 5 bases, and 18 bases separated the two germline ends. The length of the CDR3 is 15 residues. Germline values: CDR1 MDHEN, CDR2 SYDVKM. This CDR3 reads CASTSPTRIYQPQHF. In DNA form, the CDR3 reads TGTGCCAGCACTTCCCCGACCCGGATATATCAGCCCCAGCATTTT.

This clonotype was seen ten or more times. This rearrangement joins TRBV12-3 or TRBV12-4 to TRBJ2-7, with TRBD2 matching over 10 bases. The length of the CDR3 is 14 residues. Germline trimming cut 4 bases from V and 7 bases from J; bases unmatched to any gene: 7. CDR3 DNA: TGTGCCAGCAGTTATAGCGGGAGGTTCTCTGAGCAGTACTTC. It translates to CASSYSGRFSEQYF.

This clonotype appeared a few times. The V gene is TRBV7-2, the J gene TRBJ1-3; 8 bases align to TRBD1. The V gene end was trimmed by 5 bases and the J gene end by 7 bases; junction bases not matched to a gene: 13. The CDR3 is 16 amino acids. Per germline, CDR1 SGHTA and CDR2 FQGNSA. CDR3 sequence (DNA): TGTGCCAGCAGCCTTGGACAGGGTGGGTCTCGGAACACCATATATTTT. Amino acid sequence: CASSLGQGGSRNTIYF. Full variable domain (rest looked up from reference TRBV7-2 and TRBJ1-3): GAGVSQSPSNKVTEKGKDVELRCDPISGHTALYWYRQSLGQGLEFLIYFQGNSAPDKSGLPSDRFSAERTGGSVSTLTIQRTQQEDSAVYLCASSLGQGGSRNTIYFGEGSWLTVV.

A few counts support this clonotype. The J gene is TRBJ1-1, the V gene TRBV12-3 or TRBV12-4; D gene unclear. V lost 6 bases to trimming and J lost 7 bases, with 18 bases between them. The CDR3 has 14 amino acids. CDR3 DNA sequence: TGTGCCAGCAGGGCTGGCGGGCAGGTGGGTGAAGCTTTCTTT. Protein product: CASRAGGQVGEAFF.

The chain uses TRBV6-2 or TRBV6-3 and TRBJ2-7; 11 bases fit TRBD1. The CDR3 covers 15 residues. Trimming cost V 7 bases and J 2 bases; bases outside gene matches: 7. Germline lookup yields CDR1 MNHEY and CDR2 SVGEGT. The CDR3 spells CASINGQGATYEQYF. The CDR3 DNA follows: TGTGCCAGCATTAACGGACAGGGGGCAACCTACGAGCAGTACTTC.

The rearrangement uses TRBV5-1 and TRBJ2-2, with D unclear. Per germline, CDR1 SGHRS and CDR2 YFSETQ. This CDR3 contains 12 residues. V dropped 4 bases and J dropped 7 bases, with 8 bases sitting between them. The CDR3 coding sequence is TGCGCCAGCAGCCCAAATCGCGGGGAGCTGTTTTTT. It encodes CASSPNRGELFF.